This paragraph reports one T cell receptor beta chain. Its target is unknown. The CDR3 length is 14 residues. The germline V gene encodes CDR1 MDHEN and CDR2 SYDVKM. V gave up 3 bases and J gave up 6 bases; unmatched junction bases: 6. The data belong to a study of T cell responses to AZD1222 COVID-19 vaccine. Some clones are missing from TCRdb's copy, which holds only in-frame ones; the method was immunoSEQ multiplex PCR. The data contain around 180,000 clones, 88% of them seen just once; the ten biggest clones take up about 25%. Regarding the study as a whole: Possibly, clonal diversity was underestimated; donors were largely white British and included more females.

This chain links TRBV28 with TRBJ2-7; 9 nucleotides align to TRBD1. The specimen was peripheral blood, collected 28 days after the second AZD1222 dose. The clonotype was recovered from an adult who received the AZD1222 COVID-19 vaccine. This chain's CDR3 is CASSLGDRAAEQYF. In nucleotides, the CDR3 is TGTGCCAGCAGTTTGGGGGACAGGGCCGCCGAGCAGTACTTC.